This T cell receptor (beta chain) was recovered during a study of T-cell memory formation after mild COVID-19. In the study overall: Clusters were largely donor specific. Whole-study findings and limits: Chiefly within CM and EM were the contracting CD4+ clones; CD8+ ones were within EMRA.

This clonotype was observed a single time. Its antigen remains unknown. MiXCR was run by TCRdb on the 5' RACE reads, yielding one entry per CDR3 protein. The sample gives 450,000 to 700,000 distinct CDR3 sequences, approximately 18% of which show up once; 12% is in the top ten. The sequencing input was PBMCs or a T cell subset sorted from them (not recorded which). This clonotype was obtained from an adult woman who had mild COVID-19 (a few samples of this study predate the infection). Cell type and time point are not known.

CDR3 amino acids: CASSPSGQARPSGANVLTF. In nucleotides, the CDR3 is TGTGCCAGCTCACCATCGGGACAGGCGCGACCCTCTGGGGCCAACGTCCTGACTTTC. The chain combines TRBV18 with TRBJ2-6, with 8 bases aligning to TRBD1. V dropped 2 bases and J dropped 0; count of bases not matched to a gene: 9. CDR1 KGHSH and CDR2 LQKENI come from the germline V gene. CDR3 length equals 19 residues.